This T cell receptor beta chain was retrieved from a study of neurological immune-mediated disorders. Study context: Multiple sclerosis patients numbered around 34, of whom approximately 31 were relapsing-remitting and 3 secondary progressive.

CDR1 and CDR2 from the germline V gene are SGHRS and YFSETQ. The CDR3 is 17 amino acids. Trimming cost V 2 bases and J 8 bases; bases outside gene matches: 8. As for time point: longitudinal time-point 3. The unsorted libraries were made from 2 million PBMCs kept at -80 C. Study results and caveats: The multiple sclerosis repertoire cluster had no clinical or MRI correlate.

This clonotype has ten or more counts. Its antigen remains unknown. 5'RACE with 10-nucleotide random UMIs produced the cDNA. Each CDR3 protein gets one entry after TCRdb re-called the 5' RACE reads with MiXCR. The data show some 80,000 distinct CDR3 sequences, with around 4% seen just once and over 5.5% held by the top ten. The receptor was derived from an older woman with multiple sclerosis. Sequenced material: PBMCs. J is TRBJ2-4 and V is TRBV5-1; 15 nucleotides line up with TRBD2. CDR3 protein: CASSFGLAGGPDDIQYF. In DNA form, the CDR3 reads TGCGCCAGCAGCTTCGGACTAGCGGGGGGGCCGGACGACATTCAGTACTTC.